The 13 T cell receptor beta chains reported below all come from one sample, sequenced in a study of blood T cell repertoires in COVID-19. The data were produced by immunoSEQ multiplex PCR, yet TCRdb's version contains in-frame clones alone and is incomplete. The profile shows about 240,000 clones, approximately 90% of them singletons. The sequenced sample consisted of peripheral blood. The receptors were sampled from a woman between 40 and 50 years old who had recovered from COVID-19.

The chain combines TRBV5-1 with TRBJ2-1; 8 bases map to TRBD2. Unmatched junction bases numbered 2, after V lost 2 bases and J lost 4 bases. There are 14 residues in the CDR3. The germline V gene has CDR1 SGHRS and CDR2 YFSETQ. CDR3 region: CASSFPGGYNEQFF. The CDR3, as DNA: TGCGCCAGCAGCTTCCCGGGGGGGTACAATGAGCAGTTCTTC.

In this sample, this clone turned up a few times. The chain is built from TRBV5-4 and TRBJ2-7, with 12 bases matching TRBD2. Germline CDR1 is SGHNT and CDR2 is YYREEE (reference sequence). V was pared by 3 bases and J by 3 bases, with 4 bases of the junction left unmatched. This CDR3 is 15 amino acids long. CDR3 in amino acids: CASSSGLAGHYEQYF. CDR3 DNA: TGTGCCAGCAGCTCGGGACTAGCGGGTCACTACGAGCAGTACTTC.

The CDR3 loop is CSAQVQGRNYGYTF. In DNA form, the CDR3 reads TGCAGCGCCCAAGTACAGGGTCGCAACTATGGCTACACCTTC. The rearrangement links TRBV29-1 to TRBJ1-2; TRBD1 is a possible D gene (6 bases). Germline V CDR1 and CDR2: SQVTM, ANQGSEA. The V gene lost 7 bases and the J gene lost 2 bases, with 17 bases spanning the gap. This CDR3 has 14 amino acids.

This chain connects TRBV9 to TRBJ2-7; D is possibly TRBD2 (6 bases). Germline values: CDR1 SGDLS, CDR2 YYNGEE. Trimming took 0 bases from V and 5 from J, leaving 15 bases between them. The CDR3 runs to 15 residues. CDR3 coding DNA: TGTGCCAGCAGCGTAGAGGGCGGGGAAGCGGACGAGCAGTACTTC. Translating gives CASSVEGGEADEQYF.

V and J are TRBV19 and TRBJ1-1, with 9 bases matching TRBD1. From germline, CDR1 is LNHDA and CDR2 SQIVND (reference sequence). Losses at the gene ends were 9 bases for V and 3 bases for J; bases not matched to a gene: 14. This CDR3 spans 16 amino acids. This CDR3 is CASNHLGRDRDTEAFF. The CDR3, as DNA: TGTGCCAGCAACCACTTGGGTAGGGACAGGGACACTGAAGCTTTCTTT. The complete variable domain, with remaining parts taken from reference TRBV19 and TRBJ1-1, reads DGGITQSPKYLFRKEGQNVTLSCEQNLNHDAMYWYRQDPGQGLRLIYYSQIVNDFQKGDIAEGYSVSREKKESFPLTVTSAQKNPTAFYLCASNHLGRDRDTEAFFGQGTRLTVV.

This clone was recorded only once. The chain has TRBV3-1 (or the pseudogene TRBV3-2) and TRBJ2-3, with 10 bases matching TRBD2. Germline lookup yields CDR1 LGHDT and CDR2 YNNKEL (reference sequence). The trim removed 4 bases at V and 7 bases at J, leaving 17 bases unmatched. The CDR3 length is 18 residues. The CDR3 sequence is CASSPLPPASGSGYTQYF. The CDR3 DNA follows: TGTGCCAGCAGCCCACTCCCCCCGGCTAGCGGGAGTGGTTATACGCAGTATTTT.

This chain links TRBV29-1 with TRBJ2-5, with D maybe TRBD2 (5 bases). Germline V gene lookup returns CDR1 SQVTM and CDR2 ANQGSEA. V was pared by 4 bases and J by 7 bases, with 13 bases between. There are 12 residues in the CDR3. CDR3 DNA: TGCAGCGTTGGGTTAGCCCGGGGGACCCAGTACTTC. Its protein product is CSVGLARGTQYF.

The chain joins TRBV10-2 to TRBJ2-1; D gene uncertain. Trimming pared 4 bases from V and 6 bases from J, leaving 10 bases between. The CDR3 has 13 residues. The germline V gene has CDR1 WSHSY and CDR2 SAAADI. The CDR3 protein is CASSVSAANEQFF. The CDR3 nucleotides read TGCGCCAGCAGTGTGTCGGCCGCCAATGAGCAGTTCTTC.

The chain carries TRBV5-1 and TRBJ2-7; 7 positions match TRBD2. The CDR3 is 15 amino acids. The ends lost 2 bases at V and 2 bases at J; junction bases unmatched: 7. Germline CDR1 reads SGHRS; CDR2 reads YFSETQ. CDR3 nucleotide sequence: TGCGCCAGCAGCTTCGCTAGCGGACCCGCCTACGAGCAGTACTTC. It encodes CASSFASGPAYEQYF.

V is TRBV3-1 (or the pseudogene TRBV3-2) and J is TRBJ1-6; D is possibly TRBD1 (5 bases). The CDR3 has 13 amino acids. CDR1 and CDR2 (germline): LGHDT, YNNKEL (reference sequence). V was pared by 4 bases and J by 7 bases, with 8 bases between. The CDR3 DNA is TGTGCCAGCAGCCCGCGGGACAATTCACCCCTCCACTTT. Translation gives CASSPRDNSPLHF.

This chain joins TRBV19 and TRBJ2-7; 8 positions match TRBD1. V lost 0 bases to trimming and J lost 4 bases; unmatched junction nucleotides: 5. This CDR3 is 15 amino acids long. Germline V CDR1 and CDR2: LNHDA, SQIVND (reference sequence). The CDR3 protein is CASSIDGRGPYEQYF. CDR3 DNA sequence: TGTGCCAGTAGTATAGATGGCAGGGGGCCGTACGAGCAGTACTTC.

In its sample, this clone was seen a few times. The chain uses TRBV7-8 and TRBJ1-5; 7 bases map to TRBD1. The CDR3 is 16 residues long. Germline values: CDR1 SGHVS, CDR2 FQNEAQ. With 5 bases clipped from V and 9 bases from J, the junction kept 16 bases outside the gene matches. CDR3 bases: TGTGCCAGCAGCCCAATGCCCGGGACAGCCGACGGGCCCCAGCATTTT. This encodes CASSPMPGTADGPQHF.

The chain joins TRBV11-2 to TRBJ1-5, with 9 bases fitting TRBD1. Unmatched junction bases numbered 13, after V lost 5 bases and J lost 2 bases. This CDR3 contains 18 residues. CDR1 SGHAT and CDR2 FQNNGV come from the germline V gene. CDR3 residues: CASSLGQGPLWGNQPQHF. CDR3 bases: TGTGCCAGCAGCCTAGGACAGGGGCCCCTCTGGGGCAATCAGCCCCAGCATTTT.